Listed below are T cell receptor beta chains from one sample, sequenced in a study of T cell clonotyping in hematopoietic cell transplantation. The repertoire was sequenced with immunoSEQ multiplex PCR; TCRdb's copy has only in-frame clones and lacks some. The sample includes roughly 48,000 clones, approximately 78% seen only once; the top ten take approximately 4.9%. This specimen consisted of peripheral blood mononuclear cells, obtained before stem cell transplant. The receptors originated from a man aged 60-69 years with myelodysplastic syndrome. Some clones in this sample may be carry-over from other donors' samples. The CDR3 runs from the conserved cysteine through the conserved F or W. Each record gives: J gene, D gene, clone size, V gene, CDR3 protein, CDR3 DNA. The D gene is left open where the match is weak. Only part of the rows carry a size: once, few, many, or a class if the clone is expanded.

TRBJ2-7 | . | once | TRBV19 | CASSIFGTNSYEQYF | TGTGCCAGTAGTATATTTGGGACAAACTCCTACGAGCAGTACTTC
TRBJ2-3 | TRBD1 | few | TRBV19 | CASRETGLESGTQYF | TGTGCCAGTAGAGAGACAGGGCTGGAGAGTGGTACGCAGTATTTT
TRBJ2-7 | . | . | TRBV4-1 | CASSQDRGSSYEQYF | TGCGCCAGCAGCCAAGATAGGGGGAGCTCCTACGAGCAGTACTTC
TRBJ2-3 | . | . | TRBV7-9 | CASSLTGADTQYF | TGTGCCAGCAGCTTAACGGGGGCAGATACGCAGTATTTT
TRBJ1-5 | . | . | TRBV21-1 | CASILSEGNQPQHF | TGTGCCAGCATACTCTCGGAGGGGAATCAGCCCCAGCATTTT
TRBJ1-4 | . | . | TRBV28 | CASSLWSREKLFF | TGTGCCAGCAGTTTATGGAGCCGCGAAAAACTGTTTTTT
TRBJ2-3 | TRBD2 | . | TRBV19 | CASSTRGTSGDTQYF | TGTGCCAGTAGTACACGTGGGACTAGCGGGGATACGCAGTATTTT
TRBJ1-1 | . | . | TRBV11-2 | CASSSRAGVNTEAFF | TGTGCCAGCAGCTCCCGCGCCGGGGTGAACACTGAAGCTTTCTTT
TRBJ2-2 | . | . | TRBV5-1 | CASSIDAGELFF | TGCGCCAGCAGCATAGACGCCGGGGAGCTGTTTTTT
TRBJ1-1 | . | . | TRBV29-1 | CSANIYRPMNTEAFF | TGCAGCGCGAACATCTACAGGCCTATGAACACTGAAGCTTTCTTT
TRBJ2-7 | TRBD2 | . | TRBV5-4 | CASSLASGSGGAGYEQYF | TGTGCCAGCAGCTTGGCCTCTGGGAGCGGGGGGGCAGGTTACGAGCAGTACTTC
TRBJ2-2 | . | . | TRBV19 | CASSLEWALNTGELFF | TGTGCCAGTAGTCTCGAGTGGGCCCTTAACACCGGGGAGCTGTTTTTT
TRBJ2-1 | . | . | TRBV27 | CASSLLGGYNEQFF | TGTGCCAGCAGTTTATTGGGGGGATACAATGAGCAGTTCTTC
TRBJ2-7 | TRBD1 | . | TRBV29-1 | CSVELTGGYEQYF | TGCAGCGTTGAATTGACAGGGGGGTACGAGCAGTACTTC
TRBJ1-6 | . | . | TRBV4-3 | CASSQGTGGTLSPLHF | TGCGCCAGCAGCCAAGGGACGGGAGGGACCCTTTCACCCCTCCACTTT
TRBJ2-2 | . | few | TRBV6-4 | CASSPGTKNTGELFF | TGTGCCAGCAGTCCCGGGACAAAGAACACCGGGGAGCTGTTTTTT
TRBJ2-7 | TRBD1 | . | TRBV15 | CATSRSGTGTQPRYF | TGTGCCACCAGCAGATCCGGGACAGGAACTCAACCTCGGTACTTC
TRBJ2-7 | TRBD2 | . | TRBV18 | CASSPGGSSYEQYF | TGTGCCAGCTCACCGGGAGGGAGCTCCTACGAGCAGTACTTC
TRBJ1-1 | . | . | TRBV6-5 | CASTRGGIMNTEAFF | TGTGCCAGCACTCGGGGGGGGATTATGAACACTGAAGCTTTCTTT
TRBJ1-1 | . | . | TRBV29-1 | CSVEGGRGTEAFF | TGCAGCGTTGAAGGGGGAAGGGGCACTGAAGCTTTCTTT
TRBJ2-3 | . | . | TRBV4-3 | CASSQDVGTPDTQYF | TGCGCCAGCAGCCAAGACGTAGGGACTCCAGATACGCAGTATTTT
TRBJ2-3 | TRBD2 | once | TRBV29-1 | CSVDTGLADTQYF | TGCAGCGTGGATACGGGACTAGCGGATACGCAGTATTTT
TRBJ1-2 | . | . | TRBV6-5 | CASGRDPTEYGYTF | TGTGCCTCCGGACGGGACCCGACGGAATATGGCTACACCTTC
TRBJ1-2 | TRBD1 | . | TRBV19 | CASSIWTGSQVKGNYGYTF | TGTGCCAGTAGTATATGGACAGGCTCCCAGGTAAAGGGAAACTATGGCTACACCTTC
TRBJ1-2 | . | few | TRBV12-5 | CASGNRVNGYTF | TGTGCTAGTGGAAACAGGGTGAATGGCTACACCTTC
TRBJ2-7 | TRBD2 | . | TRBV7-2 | CASSSGLALFF | TGTGCCAGCAGCTCAGGACTAGCCCTATTCTTC
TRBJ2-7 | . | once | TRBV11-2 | CASRSTPYYEQYF | TGTGCCAGCAGGAGTACACCGTACTACGAGCAGTACTTC
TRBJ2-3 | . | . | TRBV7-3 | CASSSPPGTQYF | TGTGCCAGCAGCTCACCTCCAGGGACGCAGTATTTT
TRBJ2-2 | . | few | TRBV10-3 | CAISSTGELFF | TGTGCCATCAGTTCCACCGGGGAGCTGTTTTTT
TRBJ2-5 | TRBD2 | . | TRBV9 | CASSPTSGGETQYF | TGTGCCAGCAGCCCGACTAGCGGGGGAGAGACCCAGTACTTC
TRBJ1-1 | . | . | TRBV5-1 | CASRLGPEAEAFF | TGCGCCAGCCGCCTGGGGCCGGAGGCTGAAGCTTTCTTT
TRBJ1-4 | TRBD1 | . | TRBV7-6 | CASSGGGFAEKLFF | TGTGCCAGCAGCGGAGGGGGCTTCGCTGAAAAACTGTTTTTT
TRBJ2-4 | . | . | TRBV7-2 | CASSLDLALPLYF | TGTGCCAGCAGCTTAGACCTAGCCCTCCCACTGTACTTC
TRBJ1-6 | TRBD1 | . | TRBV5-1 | CASSTQGAWNSPLHF | TGCGCCAGCAGCACACAGGGGGCCTGGAATTCACCCCTCCACTTT
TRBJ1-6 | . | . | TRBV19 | CASSHRVENSPLHF | TGTGCCAGTAGTCACAGGGTAGAGAATTCACCCCTCCACTTT
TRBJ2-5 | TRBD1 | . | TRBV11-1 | CASSLIRTGRYQETQYF | TGTGCCAGCAGCCTAATACGGACAGGGAGGTACCAAGAGACCCAGTACTTC
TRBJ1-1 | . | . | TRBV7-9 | CASSPGSPLEAFF | TGTGCCAGCAGCCCCGGGTCTCCACTTGAAGCTTTCTTT
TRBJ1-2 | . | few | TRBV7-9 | CASSLSWEGGYTF | TGTGCCAGCAGCCTCTCATGGGAGGGGGGCTACACCTTC
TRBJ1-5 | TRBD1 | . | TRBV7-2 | CASSLGPGGLGQPQHF | TGTGCCAGCAGCTTAGGGCCAGGGGGATTAGGTCAGCCCCAGCATTTT
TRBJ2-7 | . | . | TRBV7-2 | CASSRGVPYEQYF | TGTGCCAGCAGTAGAGGGGTTCCCTACGAGCAGTACTTC
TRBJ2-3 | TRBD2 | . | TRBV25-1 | CASKAREYTDTQYF | TGTGCCAGCAAAGCGCGGGAGTACACAGATACGCAGTATTTT
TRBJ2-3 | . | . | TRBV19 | CASSIQGLTTDTQYF | TGTGCCAGTAGTATACAGGGTCTAACCACAGATACGCAGTATTTT
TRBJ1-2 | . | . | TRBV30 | CAWSVGRGYGYTF | TGTGCCTGGAGTGTCGGACGGGGCTATGGCTACACCTTC
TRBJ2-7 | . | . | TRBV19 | CASSLLRGSYEQYF | TGTGCCAGTAGCCTACTTCGGGGATCCTACGAGCAGTACTTC
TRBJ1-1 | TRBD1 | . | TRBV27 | CASRPGTGNTEAFF | TGTGCCAGCAGGCCAGGGACAGGGAACACTGAAGCTTTCTTT
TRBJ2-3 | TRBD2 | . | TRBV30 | CAWGTSGGTADTQYF | TGTGCCTGGGGGACTAGCGGGGGAACAGCGGATACGCAGTATTTT
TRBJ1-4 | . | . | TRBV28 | CASSLYGTTNEKLFF | TGTGCCAGCAGTTTATATGGGACAACTAATGAAAAACTGTTTTTT
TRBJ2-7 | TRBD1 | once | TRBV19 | CASKGTGVYEQYF | TGTGCCAGTAAGGGGACAGGGGTCTACGAGCAGTACTTC